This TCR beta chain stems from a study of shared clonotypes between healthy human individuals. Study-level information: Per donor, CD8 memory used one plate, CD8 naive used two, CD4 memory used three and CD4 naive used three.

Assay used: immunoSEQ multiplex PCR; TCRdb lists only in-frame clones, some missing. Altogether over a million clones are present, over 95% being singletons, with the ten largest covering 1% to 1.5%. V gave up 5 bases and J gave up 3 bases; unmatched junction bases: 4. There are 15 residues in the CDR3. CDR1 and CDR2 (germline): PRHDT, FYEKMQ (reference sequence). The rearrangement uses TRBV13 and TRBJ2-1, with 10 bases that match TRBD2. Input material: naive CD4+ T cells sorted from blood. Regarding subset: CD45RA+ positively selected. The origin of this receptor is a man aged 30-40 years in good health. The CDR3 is CASSPSSGSYNEQFF. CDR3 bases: TGTGCCAGCAGCCCATCTAGCGGGAGCTACAATGAGCAGTTCTTC.